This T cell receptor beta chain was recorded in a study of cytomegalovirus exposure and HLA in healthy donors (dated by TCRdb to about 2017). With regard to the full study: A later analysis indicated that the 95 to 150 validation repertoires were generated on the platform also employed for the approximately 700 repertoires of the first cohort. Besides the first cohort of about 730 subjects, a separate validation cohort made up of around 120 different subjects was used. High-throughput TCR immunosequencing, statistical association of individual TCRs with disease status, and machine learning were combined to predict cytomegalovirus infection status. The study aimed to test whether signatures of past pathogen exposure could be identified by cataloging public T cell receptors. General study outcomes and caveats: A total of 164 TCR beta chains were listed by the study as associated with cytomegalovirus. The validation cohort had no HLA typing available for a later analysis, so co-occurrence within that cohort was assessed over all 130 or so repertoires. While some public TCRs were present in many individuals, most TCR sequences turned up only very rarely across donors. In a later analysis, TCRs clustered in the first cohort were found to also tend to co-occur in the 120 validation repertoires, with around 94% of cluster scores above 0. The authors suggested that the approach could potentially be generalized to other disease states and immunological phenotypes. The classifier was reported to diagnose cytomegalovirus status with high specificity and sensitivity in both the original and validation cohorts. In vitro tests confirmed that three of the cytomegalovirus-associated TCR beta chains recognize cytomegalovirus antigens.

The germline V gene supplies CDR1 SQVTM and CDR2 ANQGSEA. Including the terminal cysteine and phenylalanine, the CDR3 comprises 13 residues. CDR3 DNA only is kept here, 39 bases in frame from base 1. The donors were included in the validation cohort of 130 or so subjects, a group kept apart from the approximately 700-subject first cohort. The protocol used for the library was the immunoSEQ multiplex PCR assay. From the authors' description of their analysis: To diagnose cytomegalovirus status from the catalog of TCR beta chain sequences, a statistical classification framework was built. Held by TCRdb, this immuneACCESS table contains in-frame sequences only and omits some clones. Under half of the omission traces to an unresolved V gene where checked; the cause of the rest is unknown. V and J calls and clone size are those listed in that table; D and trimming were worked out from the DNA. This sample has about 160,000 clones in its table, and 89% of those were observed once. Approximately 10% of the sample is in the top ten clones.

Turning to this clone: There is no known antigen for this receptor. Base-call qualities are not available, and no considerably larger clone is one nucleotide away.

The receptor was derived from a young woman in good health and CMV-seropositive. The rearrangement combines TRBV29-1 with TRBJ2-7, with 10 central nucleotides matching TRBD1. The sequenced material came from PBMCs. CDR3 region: CSSVSGQGREQYF. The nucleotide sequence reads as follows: TGCAGTTCCGTATCGGGACAGGGGAGAGAGCAGTACTTC.